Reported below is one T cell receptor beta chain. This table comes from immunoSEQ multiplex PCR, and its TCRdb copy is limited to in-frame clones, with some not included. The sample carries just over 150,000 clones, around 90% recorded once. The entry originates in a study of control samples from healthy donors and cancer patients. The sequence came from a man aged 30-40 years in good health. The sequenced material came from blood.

CDR3 sequence: CSVGDGFQYF. In nucleotides, the CDR3 is TGCAGCGTTGGGGACGGATTTCAGTACTTC. V is TRBV29-1 and J is TRBJ2-4, with D possibly being TRBD1 or TRBD2 (5 bases each). The germline V and J ends were trimmed by 4 bases and 11 bases, with 9 bases remaining between them. This CDR3 is built from 10 residues. Germline loops: CDR1 SQVTM, CDR2 ANQGSEA. The entire variable domain, with the rest obtained from reference TRBV29-1 and TRBJ2-4, is as follows: SAVISQKPSRDICQRGTSLTIQCQVDSQVTMMFWYRQQPGQSLTLIATANQGSEATYESGFVIDKFPISRPNLTFSTLTVSNMSPEDSSIYLCSVGDGFQYFGAGTRLSVL.